This T cell receptor beta chain was found in a study of cytomegalovirus exposure and HLA in healthy donors. The PCR had 60 Vbeta and 13 Jbeta primers. Profiled with immunoSEQ multiplex PCR; TCRdb holds only in-frame clones, not every one. The sample includes about 200,000 clones. The TCR comes from a boy between 10 and 17 years old in good health and CMV-seronegative. Specimen: PBMCs.

The CDR3 is CASSPGLWRGSNQSRFADTQYF. The CDR3 DNA is TGTGCCAGTAGTCCCGGGTTGTGGCGGGGTAGTAATCAAAGTCGGTTTGCAGATACGCAGTATTTT. The genes are TRBV19 and TRBJ2-3; TRBD2 is a possible D gene (6 bases). The CDR3 totals 22 residues. The V end lost 5 bases, the J end lost 4 bases, and 37 bases lay between the germline ends. Germline CDR1 LNHDA, CDR2 SQIVND (reference sequence).